These 30 T cell receptor beta chains originate from one sample sequenced in a study of blood T cell repertoires in COVID-19. TCRdb's table, derived via immunoSEQ multiplex PCR, lists solely in-frame clones and lacks some. The repertoire consists of tens of thousands of clones, with roughly 84% occurring once and the leading ten covering 1.6%. Sequencing was carried out using peripheral blood. These receptors were taken from a man aged 45-65 years with acute or convalescent COVID-19.

The chain recombines TRBV27 with TRBJ1-5; the match to TRBD1 covers 10 bases. CDR1 is MNHEY, CDR2 SMNVEV, per germline (reference sequence). The CDR3 has 16 amino acids. The ends lost 4 bases at V and 11 bases at J; junction bases unmatched: 14. This CDR3 is CASSSNYGQGGRAQHF. CDR3 coding DNA: TGTGCCAGCAGTTCTAACTATGGACAGGGGGGAAGGGCCCAGCATTTT.

The chain uses TRBV19 and TRBJ1-2; TRBD1 aligns across 8 bases. Unmatched junction bases numbered 8, after V lost 5 bases and J lost 3 bases. The germline V gene encodes CDR1 LNHDA and CDR2 SQIVND (reference sequence). The CDR3 runs to 15 residues. CDR3 protein: CASSFRGTGDYGYTF. The CDR3, as DNA: TGTGCCAGTAGTTTCCGCGGGACAGGTGACTATGGCTACACCTTC. Full variable domain (missing parts from reference TRBV19 and TRBJ1-2): DGGITQSPKYLFRKEGQNVTLSCEQNLNHDAMYWYRQDPGQGLRLIYYSQIVNDFQKGDIAEGYSVSREKKESFPLTVTSAQKNPTAFYLCASSFRGTGDYGYTFGSGTRLTVV.

The chain recombines TRBV4-3 with TRBJ1-3; no reliable D call. V was cut by 4 bases and J by 2 bases, with 9 bases left in between. The germline V gene has CDR1 LGHNA and CDR2 YSLEER. The CDR3 runs to 14 residues. CDR3 sequence: CASSPGRAGNTIYF. In DNA, the CDR3 is TGCGCCAGCAGCCCCGGCCGGGCTGGAAACACCATATATTTT.

The V gene is TRBV19, the J gene TRBJ2-6; D is unclear. V lost 3 bases and J lost 3, with 3 bases in between. Germline V gives CDR1 LNHDA, CDR2 SQIVND (reference sequence). The CDR3 extends over 13 amino acids. The CDR3 sequence: CASSIVGANVLTF. DNA of the CDR3: TGTGCCAGTAGTATCGTTGGGGCCAACGTCCTGACTTTC.

The chain employs TRBV7-9 and TRBJ1-2, with a weak D call TRBD1 (5 bases). This CDR3 region has 15 residues. Germline lookup yields CDR1 SEHNR and CDR2 FQNEAQ (reference sequence). Trimming took 2 bases from V and 3 from J, leaving 13 bases between them. CDR3 sequence: CASSLSGRVHYGYTF. The DNA for the CDR3 is TGTGCCAGCAGCTTAAGTGGCAGGGTACACTATGGCTACACCTTC.

In this sample, this clone turned up once. V gene TRBV7-2 combines with J gene TRBJ2-7, with a tentative D call TRBD1 (5 bases). V lost 1 base and J 0 bases, leaving 7 bases between the germline ends. The V gene's germline CDR1 is SGHTA and CDR2 FQGNSA. CDR3 length: 14 amino acids. CDR3 sequence: CASSLDRSSYEQYF. The CDR3 nucleotides read TGTGCCAGCAGCTTAGACAGGAGCTCCTACGAGCAGTACTTC.

The chain recombines TRBV7-9 with TRBJ1-5; possible D gene TRBD1, 5 bases. Germline CDR1 reads SEHNR; CDR2 reads FQNEAQ (reference sequence). Trimming shortened V by 5 bases and J by 6 bases, and 14 bases separated the two germline ends. The length of the CDR3 is 14 residues. The CDR3 DNA is TGTGCCAGCAGCCCCTGGGGCGGGGGTCAGCCCCAGCATTTT. Protein product: CASSPWGGGQPQHF.

CDR3 coding DNA: TGTGCCAGTAGTACAACCGGGACAGTCAATGAAAAACTGTTTTTT. It translates to CASSTTGTVNEKLFF. V and J are TRBV19 and TRBJ1-4; the match to TRBD1 covers 7 bases. Germline V lookup: CDR1 LNHDA, CDR2 SQIVND (reference sequence). The CDR3 totals 15 residues. Trimming at V came to 4 bases and at J to 5 bases, leaving 7 bases not matched to a gene.

The gene calls are TRBV18 and TRBJ1-6; D gene uncertain. The CDR3 covers 13 residues. Trimming removed 0 bases from V and 13 bases from J, with 10 bases in between. The germline gives CDR1 KGHSH, CDR2 LQKENI. Written as DNA, the CDR3 is TGTGCCAGCTCACCACCGGGCGTATTTCCCCTCCACTTT. It translates to CASSPPGVFPLHF.

The gene calls are TRBV28 and TRBJ2-7, with 10 positions matching TRBD2. The germline gives CDR1 MDHEN, CDR2 SYDVKM. With V trimmed by 2 bases and J by 1 base, 2 bases remained unmatched. There are 15 residues in the CDR3. The chain's CDR3 is CASSLTTSGSYEQYF. CDR3 in DNA: TGTGCCAGCAGTTTAACGACTAGCGGGTCCTACGAGCAGTACTTC.

The CDR3 loop reads CASRKSGGIYQPQHF. For the CDR3, the DNA is TGTGCCAGCAGGAAGAGTGGGGGGATCTATCAGCCCCAGCATTTT. The gene calls are TRBV28 and TRBJ1-5; a weak D match, TRBD1 (5 bases). The V end was cut by 6 bases, the J end by 5 bases, with 17 bases between. The germline gives CDR1 MDHEN, CDR2 SYDVKM. The CDR3 spans 15 residues.

The gene calls are TRBV9 and TRBJ2-1; 9 nucleotides align to TRBD2. This CDR3 spans 20 amino acids. With 3 bases clipped from V and 0 bases from J, the junction kept 16 bases outside the gene matches. Germline CDR1 SGDLS, CDR2 YYNGEE. In nucleotides, the CDR3 is TGTGCCAGCAGCGCAGTCAGTGCTAGCGGGGCCACTAGCTCCTACAATGAGCAGTTCTTC. Its translation: CASSAVSASGATSSYNEQFF.

The gene calls are TRBV2 and TRBJ2-7; D is undetermined. The CDR3 covers 14 residues. V lost 6 bases to trimming and J lost 5 bases, with 17 bases between them. Per germline, CDR1 SNHLY and CDR2 FYNNEI. The CDR3 loop reads CASRLFPPLNEQYF. As DNA, the CDR3 is TGTGCCAGCAGACTTTTCCCCCCCCTAAACGAGCAGTACTTC.

This chain uses TRBV19 with TRBJ2-3; 12 bases fit TRBD2. Germline V gene lookup returns CDR1 LNHDA and CDR2 SQIVND (reference sequence). The CDR3 is 17 amino acids. The junction had 4 bases not matched to a gene; V was cut back by 3 bases and J by 0 bases. This CDR3 reads CASSMGLAGTSTDTQYF. In DNA form, the CDR3 reads TGTGCCAGTAGTATGGGACTAGCGGGCACTAGCACAGATACGCAGTATTTT.

The genes are TRBV9 and TRBJ2-2, with a tentative D call TRBD1 (6 bases). With 3 bases removed from V and 1 base from J, the gap between germline ends came to 16 bases. The CDR3 has 17 residues. From germline, CDR1 is SGDLS and CDR2 YYNGEE. DNA of the CDR3: TGTGCCAGCAGCGAGGGCACCGGGACAAGGAACACCGGGGAGCTGTTTTTT. It translates to CASSEGTGTRNTGELFF.

This sequence joins TRBV6-5 and TRBJ2-3; 7 positions agree with TRBD2. In germline, CDR1 is MNHEY, CDR2 SVGAGI. The CDR3 runs to 14 residues. V trimming: 4 bases; J trimming: 6 bases; junction bases outside the gene matches: 7. The DNA for the CDR3 is TGTGCCAGCAGTTTCTCTGGGGGAGGGGATACGCAGTATTTT. Its translation is CASSFSGGGDTQYF.

The chain has TRBV7-8 and TRBJ1-4, with 7 nucleotides matching TRBD1. Germline lookup yields CDR1 SGHVS and CDR2 FQNEAQ. The J segment lost 2 bases and the V segment lost 2 bases, leaving 8 bases of the junction unmatched. The CDR3 runs 17 residues. The CDR3 sequence: CASSLLGGRVTNEKLFF. The CDR3 DNA is TGTGCCAGCAGCTTACTAGGGGGCCGTGTGACTAATGAAAAACTGTTTTTT.

The chain employs TRBV18 and TRBJ1-4, with D unresolved. The CDR3 length is 15 residues. The germline gives CDR1 KGHSH, CDR2 LQKENI. Trimming took off 3 bases at V and 1 base at J, with 9 bases between the two ends. CDR3 in amino acids: CASSPLQQTNEKLFF. The CDR3 bases are TGTGCCAGCTCACCCTTACAGCAAACTAATGAAAAACTGTTTTTT. Supplemented by reference TRBV18 and TRBJ1-4, the full variable domain reads NAGVMQNPRHLVRRRGQEARLRCSPMKGHSHVYWYRQLPEEGLKFMVYLQKENIIDESGMPKERFSAEFPKEGPSILRIQQVVRGDSAAYFCASSPLQQTNEKLFFGSGTQLSVL.

The chain is built from TRBV3-1 (or the pseudogene TRBV3-2) and TRBJ2-2; a possible D gene is TRBD2 (5 bases). Deletions cut 0 bases from V and 7 bases from J, with 6 bases between. CDR1 is LGHDT, CDR2 YNNKEL, per germline (reference sequence). The CDR3 is 13 residues long. CDR3 residues: CASSQDGSGELFF. Written as DNA, the CDR3 is TGTGCCAGCAGCCAAGATGGGAGCGGGGAGCTGTTTTTT.

The gene calls are TRBV7-2 and TRBJ2-3; TRBD2 agrees at 7 bases. Germline values: CDR1 SGHTA, CDR2 FQGNSA. CDR3 length: 16 amino acids. Germline trimming cut 1 base from V and 3 bases from J; bases unmatched to any gene: 7. CDR3: CASSLVLGGSTDTQYF. The CDR3 DNA reads as TGTGCCAGCAGCTTAGTGCTGGGAGGGTCTACAGATACGCAGTATTTT.

The chain combines TRBV24-1 with TRBJ2-7; 7 nucleotides line up with TRBD1. Germline V lookup: CDR1 KGHDR, CDR2 SFDVKD. Trimming cost V 0 bases and J 12 bases; bases outside gene matches: 4. This CDR3 spans 12 amino acids. The CDR3 is CATSDLMDRRYF. The CDR3 DNA reads as TGTGCCACCAGTGATTTGATGGACAGGAGGTACTTC.

This rearrangement joins TRBV27 to TRBJ2-7; 10 nucleotides agree with TRBD1. With V trimmed by 5 bases and J by 4 bases, 5 bases remained unmatched. Per the germline V gene, CDR1 is MNHEY and CDR2 is SMNVEV (reference sequence). There are 14 residues in the CDR3. In nucleotides, the CDR3 is TGTGCCAGCAGTAACAGACAGGGGGCTTACGAGCAGTACTTC. The encoded protein is CASSNRQGAYEQYF.

V and J are TRBV6-5 and TRBJ2-7; D perhaps matches TRBD1 (5 bases). Trimming took 7 bases from V and 1 from J, leaving 11 bases between them. The length of the CDR3 is 13 residues. From germline, CDR1 is MNHEY and CDR2 SVGAGI. Here the CDR3 DNA reads TGTGCCAGCACCCGAACAGGATCCTACGAGCAGTACTTC. This sequence encodes CASTRTGSYEQYF.

This clone occurred a few times. This sequence joins TRBV4-3 and TRBJ1-4, with 7 bases that match TRBD1. The germline gives CDR1 LGHNA, CDR2 YSLEER. The V gene end was trimmed by 0 bases and the J gene end by 10 bases; junction bases not matched to a gene: 8. This CDR3 has 15 amino acids. In DNA form, the CDR3 reads TGCGCCAGCAGCCAAGAGACCGGGACAGTTGTAAAACTGTTTTTT. Translating gives CASSQETGTVVKLFF.

The V gene is TRBV7-9, the J gene TRBJ2-5; 9 nucleotides match TRBD2. V was clipped by 7 bases and J by 5 bases; unmatched bases: 14. Germline CDR1 reads SEHNR; CDR2 reads FQNEAQ (reference sequence). The CDR3 extends over 16 amino acids. The CDR3 loop reads CASTYKSLAGQETQYF. The CDR3 bases are TGTGCCAGCACCTATAAGAGCCTAGCGGGACAGGAGACCCAGTACTTC.

V is TRBV7-2 and J is TRBJ2-3; D ambiguous. Germline loops: CDR1 SGHTA, CDR2 FQGNSA. The V and J ends lost 5 bases and 1 base respectively, with 10 bases between them. This CDR3 spans 14 amino acids. The CDR3 reads CASSTLGRTDTQYF. CDR3 bases: TGTGCCAGCAGCACCCTGGGCCGCACAGATACGCAGTATTTT. Complete variable domain (other parts from reference TRBV7-2 and TRBJ2-3): GAGVSQSPSNKVTEKGKDVELRCDPISGHTALYWYRQSLGQGLEFLIYFQGNSAPDKSGLPSDRFSAERTGGSVSTLTIQRTQQEDSAVYLCASSTLGRTDTQYFGPGTRLTVL.

The rearrangement links TRBV5-1 to TRBJ2-5; 7 bases align to TRBD1. The V gene's germline CDR1 is SGHRS and CDR2 YFSETQ. The CDR3 spans 14 residues. V dropped 4 bases and J dropped 4; count of bases not matched to a gene: 7. The CDR3 region is CASSPTGARETQYF. CDR3 bases: TGCGCCAGCAGCCCCACAGGGGCTAGAGAGACCCAGTACTTC.

The chain carries TRBV19 and TRBJ1-1, with a tentative D call TRBD1 (6 bases). V lost 3 bases to trimming and J lost 1 base, with 9 bases between them. CDR1 is LNHDA and CDR2 is SQIVND in the germline V gene (reference sequence). This CDR3 is 14 amino acids long. The CDR3 sequence: CASSMDSPNTEAFF. The DNA of the CDR3 is TGTGCCAGTAGTATGGACAGCCCGAACACTGAAGCTTTCTTT.

The chain carries TRBV19 and TRBJ1-5, with 8 bases that match TRBD1. V shed 3 bases, J shed 1 base, and the junction held 11 bases outside the gene matches. CDR3 length: 18 amino acids. In germline, CDR1 is LNHDA, CDR2 SQIVND (reference sequence). In DNA, the CDR3 is TGTGCCAGTAGTATCAGGTCTGGACAGGGTTCGAGCAATCAGCCCCAGCATTTT. This translates into CASSIRSGQGSSNQPQHF.

The rearrangement uses TRBV4-3 and TRBJ2-7; 7 bases fit TRBD2. There are 14 residues in the CDR3. V lost 3 bases and J lost 7; bases outside the gene matches: 9. Germline lookup yields CDR1 LGHNA and CDR2 YSLEER. The CDR3 loop reads CASSQGSGGGEQYF. The CDR3 nucleotides read TGCGCCAGCAGCCAGGGATCGGGGGGTGGGGAGCAGTACTTC.